This T cell receptor (beta chain) was recovered during a study of blood T cell repertoires in COVID-19. Study-level background: Specimens from acute and convalescent COVID-19 originated in the United States, Italy and Spain.

Trimming took 1 base from V and 4 from J; bases not matched to a gene: 17. There are 18 residues in the CDR3. Germline V gene data show CDR1 as SQVTM and CDR2 as ANQGSEA. Authors' data handling: By means of reference gene primer amplification, nucleated cell counts were estimated. TCRdb's copy holds only in-frame clones and misses some; the assay was immunoSEQ multiplex PCR. The V and J calls and clone size are taken from that table; D and trimming were inferred from the DNA. The sample holds 300,000 or so clones; about 88% are singletons and the top ten take over 1%. This clone showed up just once. This chain uses TRBV29-1 with TRBJ2-3; 7 nucleotides agree with TRBD2. The sequencing input was peripheral blood. The origin of this receptor is a man between 70 and 80 years old with acute or convalescent COVID-19. CDR3 coding DNA: TGCAGCGTTGAAGTCTGGGGACCGGGCGGGAGCGAGGCAGATACGCAGTATTTT. Translated: CSVEVWGPGGSEADTQYF.